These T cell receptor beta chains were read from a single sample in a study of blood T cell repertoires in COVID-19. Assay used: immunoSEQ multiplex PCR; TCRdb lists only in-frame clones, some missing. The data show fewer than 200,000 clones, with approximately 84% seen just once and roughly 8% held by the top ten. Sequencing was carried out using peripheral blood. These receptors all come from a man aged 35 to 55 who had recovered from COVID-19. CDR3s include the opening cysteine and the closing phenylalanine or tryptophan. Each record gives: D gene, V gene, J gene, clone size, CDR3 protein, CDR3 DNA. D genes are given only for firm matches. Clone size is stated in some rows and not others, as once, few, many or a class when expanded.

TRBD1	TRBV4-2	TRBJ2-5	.	CASSPAPGQPRQETQYF	TGTGCCAGCAGCCCCGCCCCGGGACAGCCCCGCCAAGAGACCCAGTACTTC
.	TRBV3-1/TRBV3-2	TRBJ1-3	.	CASSLSLAGNTIYF	TGTGCCAGCAGCCTAAGCCTTGCGGGAAACACCATATATTTT
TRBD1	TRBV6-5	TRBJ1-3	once	CASSYSRQGAGNTIYF	TGTGCCAGCAGTTACTCGAGACAGGGAGCTGGAAACACCATATATTTT
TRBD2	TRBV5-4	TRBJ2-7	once	CASSGSTSGDGEQYF	TGTGCCAGCAGCGGTTCGACTAGCGGGGACGGCGAGCAGTACTTC
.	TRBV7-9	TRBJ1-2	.	CASSSLSDRKGYTF	TGTGCCAGCAGCTCCCTTTCCGACAGAAAAGGCTACACCTTC
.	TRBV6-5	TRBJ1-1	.	CASSYTGTGTEAFF	TGTGCCAGCAGTTACACCGGGACTGGGACTGAAGCTTTCTTT
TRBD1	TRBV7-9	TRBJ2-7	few	CASSLRTGDYEQYF	TGTGCCAGCAGCTTACGGACAGGGGACTACGAGCAGTACTTC
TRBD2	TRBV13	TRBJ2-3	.	CASGPAGGRTQYF	TGTGCCAGTGGGCCAGCGGGGGGGCGGACGCAGTATTTT
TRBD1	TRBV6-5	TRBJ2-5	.	CASSPGTGGQETQYF	TGTGCCAGCAGTCCCGGGACAGGGGGACAGGAGACCCAGTACTTC
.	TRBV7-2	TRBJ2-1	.	CASSLALTEQFF	TGTGCCAGCAGCTTAGCACTTACTGAGCAGTTCTTC
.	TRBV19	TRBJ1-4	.	CASSPQWGSNEKLFF	TGTGCCAGTAGTCCTCAATGGGGCAGCAATGAAAAACTGTTTTTT
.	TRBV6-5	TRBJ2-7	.	CASSWQGQGRDEQYF	TGTGCCAGCAGTTGGCAGGGGCAGGGAAGGGACGAGCAGTACTTC
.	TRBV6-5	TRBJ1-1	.	CASSYGQLWEAFF	TGTGCCAGCAGTTACGGACAGCTTTGGGAAGCTTTCTTT
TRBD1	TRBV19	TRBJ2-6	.	CASSMGQMYGANVLTF	TGTGCCAGTAGTATGGGACAGATGTATGGGGCCAACGTCCTGACTTTC
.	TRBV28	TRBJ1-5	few	CASSGTLQPQHF	TGTGCCAGCAGCGGGACACTTCAGCCCCAGCATTTT
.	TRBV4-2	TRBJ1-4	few	CASSQTPGPNNEKLFF	TGTGCCAGCAGCCAGACCCCAGGTCCTAATAATGAAAAACTGTTTTTT
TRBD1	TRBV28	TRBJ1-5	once	CASRGYGTGLNQPQHF	TGTGCCAGCAGGGGGTATGGGACAGGGTTAAATCAGCCCCAGCATTTT
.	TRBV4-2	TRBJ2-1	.	CASSRITSYYNEQFF	TGTGCCAGCAGCCGAATAACTAGCTACTACAATGAGCAGTTCTTC
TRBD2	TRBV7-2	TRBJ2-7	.	CASTSGTSNEQYF	TGTGCCAGCACATCCGGGACTAGCAACGAGCAGTACTTC
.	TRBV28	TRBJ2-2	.	CASSLPASASSGELFF	TGTGCCAGCAGTTTACCGGCTAGCGCAAGCTCCGGGGAGCTGTTTTTT
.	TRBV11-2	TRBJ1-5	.	CASSLGPGNNQPQHF	TGTGCCAGCAGTCTAGGGCCGGGGAACAATCAGCCCCAGCATTTT
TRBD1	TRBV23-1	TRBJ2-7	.	CASSQCTGGLSYEQYF	TGCGCCAGCAGTCAATGTACAGGGGGTCTCTCCTACGAGCAGTACTTC